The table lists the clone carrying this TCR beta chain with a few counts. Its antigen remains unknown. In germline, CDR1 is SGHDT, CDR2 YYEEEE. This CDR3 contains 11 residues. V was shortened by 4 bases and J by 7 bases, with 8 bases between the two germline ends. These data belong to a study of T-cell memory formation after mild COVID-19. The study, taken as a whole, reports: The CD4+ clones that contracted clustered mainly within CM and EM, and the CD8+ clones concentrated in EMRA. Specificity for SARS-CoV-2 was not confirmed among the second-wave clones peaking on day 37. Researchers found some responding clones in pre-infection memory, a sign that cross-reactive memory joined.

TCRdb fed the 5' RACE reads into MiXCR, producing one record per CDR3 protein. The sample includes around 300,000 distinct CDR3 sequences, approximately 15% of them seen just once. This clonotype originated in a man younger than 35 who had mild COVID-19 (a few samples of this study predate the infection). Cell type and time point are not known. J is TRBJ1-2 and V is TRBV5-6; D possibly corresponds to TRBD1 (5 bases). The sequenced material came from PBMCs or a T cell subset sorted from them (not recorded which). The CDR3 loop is CASSTGGGYTF. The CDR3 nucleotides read TGTGCCAGCAGCACAGGAGGTGGCTACACCTTC. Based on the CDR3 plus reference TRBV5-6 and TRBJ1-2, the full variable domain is DAGVTQSPTHLIKTRGQQVTLRCSPKSGHDTVSWYQQALGQGPQFIFQYYEEEERQRGNFPDRFSGHQFPNYSSELNVNALLLGDSALYLCASSTGGGYTFGSGTRLTVV.